This passage covers 9 T cell receptor beta chains from one sample sequenced in a study of shared clonotypes between healthy human individuals. TCRdb's table, derived via immunoSEQ multiplex PCR, lists solely in-frame clones and lacks some. The profile shows over a million clones, roughly 97% of them singletons. Sequencing input: naive CD4+ T cells sorted from blood. Subset reported: CD45RA+ positively selected. Receptors originate from a man aged 30 to 39 in good health.

This chain connects TRBV9 to TRBJ2-7; D remains unclear. The CDR3 length is 13 residues. Germline CDR1 SGDLS, CDR2 YYNGEE. V lost 2 bases and J lost 9, with 15 bases in between. The CDR3 sequence: CASSVPGSSAQYF. As DNA, the CDR3 is TGTGCCAGCAGCGTCCCGGGTTCAAGTGCGCAGTACTTC.

The genes are TRBV6-1 and TRBJ2-7; tentatively, D is TRBD1 (6 bases). Germline CDR1 MNHNS, CDR2 SASEGT. Trimming left V 7 bases short and J 3 bases short, with 16 bases between. CDR3 length: 14 amino acids. The CDR3 sequence: CASIVGDKVYEQYF. The CDR3 DNA follows: TGTGCCAGCATTGTAGGGGACAAAGTCTACGAGCAGTACTTC.

The sample holds one count of this clone. The chain links TRBV29-1 to TRBJ2-1; the match to TRBD2 covers 10 bases. Looked up from germline, CDR1 is SQVTM and CDR2 is ANQGSEA. This CDR3 spans 13 amino acids. Trimming took 4 bases from V and 10 from J; bases not matched to a gene: 7. The CDR3 spells CSVGIAGGSEQFF. In nucleotides, the CDR3 is TGCAGCGTTGGTATAGCGGGAGGCTCGGAGCAGTTCTTC.

This chain connects TRBV11-2 to TRBJ2-7; 8 positions match TRBD2. The V gene end was trimmed by 1 base and the J gene end by 0 bases; junction bases not matched to a gene: 11. This CDR3 has 18 residues. Germline-derived CDR1 and CDR2 are SGHAT and FQNNGV. The CDR3 sequence is CASSLVGGGSGTSYEQYF. In DNA, the CDR3 is TGTGCCAGCAGCTTAGTCGGTGGTGGTAGCGGGACCTCCTACGAGCAGTACTTC.

This chain uses TRBV25-1 with TRBJ2-1; D could derive from TRBD1 or TRBD2 (5 bases each). This CDR3 has 16 residues. Trimming took 6 bases from V and 8 from J, leaving 23 bases between them. CDR1 and CDR2 (germline): MGHDK, SYGVNS. The CDR3 DNA sequence: TGTGCCAGCAGGGGGTTAGGACTGGGGCTTAGGGATGAGCAGTTCTTC. Its translation: CASRGLGLGLRDEQFF.

The chain is built from TRBV2 and TRBJ2-5; D not certain. The CDR3 has 13 amino acids. The V gene's germline CDR1 is SNHLY and CDR2 FYNNEI. V was clipped by 6 bases and J by 5 bases, with 13 bases between them. CDR3 region: CASRPDAWETQYF. Written as DNA, the CDR3 is TGTGCCAGCAGGCCGGATGCATGGGAGACCCAGTACTTC.

The chain carries TRBV7-3 and TRBJ2-2, with TRBD2 as a possible D gene (6 bases). V lost 5 bases and J lost 1, with 14 bases in between. The CDR3 runs 16 residues. Germline CDR1 reads SGHTA; CDR2 reads FQGTGA. The CDR3, as DNA: TGTGCCAGCAGCCGGGACTCCCGGAGGAACACCGGGGAGCTGTTTTTT. This sequence encodes CASSRDSRRNTGELFF.

This rearrangement joins TRBV7-9 to TRBJ2-3, with D perhaps TRBD2 (6 bases). The germline gives CDR1 SEHNR, CDR2 FQNEAQ (reference sequence). Trimming left V 4 bases short and J 1 base short, with 9 bases between. This CDR3 is 14 amino acids long. The CDR3 bases are TGTGCCAGCAGCTCAGAGCGGGGCACAGATACGCAGTATTTT. As protein: CASSSERGTDTQYF.

The V and J genes are TRBV10-3 and TRBJ2-1; TRBD2 matches 10 bases. This CDR3 is 13 amino acids long. The J segment lost 5 bases and the V segment lost 8 bases, leaving 3 bases of the junction unmatched. CDR1 is ENHRY, CDR2 SYGVKD, per germline. The DNA for the CDR3 is TGTGCCATCGGGACTAGCGCACACAATGAGCAGTTCTTC. Residues: CAIGTSAHNEQFF.